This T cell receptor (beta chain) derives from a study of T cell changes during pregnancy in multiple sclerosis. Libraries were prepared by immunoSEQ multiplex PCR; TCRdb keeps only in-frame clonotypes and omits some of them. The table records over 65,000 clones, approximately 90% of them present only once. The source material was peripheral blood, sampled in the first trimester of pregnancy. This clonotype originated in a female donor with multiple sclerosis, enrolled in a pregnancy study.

CDR3 region: CATRAGSNTGELFF. Written as DNA, the CDR3 is TGTGCCACTCGGGCGGGATCAAACACCGGGGAGCTGTTTTTT. J is TRBJ2-2 and V is TRBV6-5; tentatively, D is TRBD2 (6 bases). The CDR3 is made up of 14 amino acids. Between the trimmed V and J ends, which lost 10 bases and 2 bases, there was a span of 14 bases. Per germline, CDR1 MNHEY and CDR2 SVGAGI.